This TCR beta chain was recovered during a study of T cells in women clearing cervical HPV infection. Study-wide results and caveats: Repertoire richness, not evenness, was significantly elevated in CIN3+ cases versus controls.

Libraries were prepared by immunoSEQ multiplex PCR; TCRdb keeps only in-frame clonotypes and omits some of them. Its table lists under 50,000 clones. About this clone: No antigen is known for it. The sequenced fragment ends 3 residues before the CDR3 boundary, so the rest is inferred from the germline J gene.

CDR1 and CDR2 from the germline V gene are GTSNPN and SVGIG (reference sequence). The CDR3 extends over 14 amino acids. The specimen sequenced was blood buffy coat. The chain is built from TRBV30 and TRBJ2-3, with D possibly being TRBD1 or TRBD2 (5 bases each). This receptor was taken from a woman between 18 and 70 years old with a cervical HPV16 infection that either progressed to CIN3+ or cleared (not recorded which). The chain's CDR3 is CAWSPKGRDQPQYF. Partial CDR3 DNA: TGTGCCTGGAGTCCAAAGGGGAGAGATCAGCCG.